The rows below give T cell receptor beta chains drawn from one sample of a study of CXCR3-negative and CXCR3-positive naive CD8 T cells. TCRdb re-called the 5' RACE reads; one entry per CDR3 protein, DNA not given. The table lists 84,000 or so distinct CDR3 sequences, with 0.53% in the top ten. Sequenced input: naive CXCR3+ CD8+ T cells from blood. The receptors were gathered from a human donor in good health. Some clones in this sample may be carry-over from other donors' samples. Each CDR3 is given with its conserved first and last residue. Each record gives: CDR3 length, V gene, J gene, CDR3 protein.

14,TRBV11-3,TRBJ2-3,CASSSRGETDTQYF
14,TRBV27,TRBJ2-1,CASRAGPTYNEQFF
11,TRBV27,TRBJ2-5,CASRTQETQYF
12,TRBV25-1,TRBJ2-3,CASSVGTDTQYF
14,TRBV4-3,TRBJ2-7,CASSQGAGSHEQYF
18,TRBV5-5,TRBJ2-7,CASSLGSGSIAGAHEQYF
14,TRBV15,TRBJ2-7,CATSMGQGPYEQYF
14,TRBV7-9,TRBJ2-7,CASSFSGGGYEQYF
13,TRBV11-2,TRBJ2-1,CASSWELAGPQFF
14,TRBV6-2/TRBV6-3,TRBJ2-1,CASRLAGGRNEQFF
15,TRBV11-2,TRBJ2-2,CASSLGGLRSGELFF
16,TRBV9,TRBJ2-2,CASSVGAGASTGELFF
13,TRBV2,TRBJ1-2,CASSRTINYGYTF
14,TRBV6-5,TRBJ2-1,CASSYSGTSGQQFF
15,TRBV28,TRBJ2-2,CASSSTRDATGELFF
15,TRBV4-1,TRBJ2-3,CASSQEATVTDTQYF
13,TRBV29-1,TRBJ2-7,CSVETAGTYEQYF
14,TRBV28,TRBJ2-7,CASSFLTGSYEQYF
13,TRBV29-1,TRBJ2-2,CSVGDSNTGELFF
16,TRBV7-3,TRBJ2-1,CASSLNPGLSYNEQFF
13,TRBV11-2,TRBJ2-5,CASSLRLKETQYF
15,TRBV14,TRBJ2-7,CASSRQFEPFYEQYF
11,TRBV28,TRBJ2-7,CASVGGYEQYF
15,TRBV27,TRBJ2-1,CASSSLGGENNEQFF
13,TRBV6-5,TRBJ1-1,CASSYSFPTEAFF
12,TRBV7-8,TRBJ1-2,CASSLDGVGYTF